The rows below give T cell receptor beta chains drawn from one sample of a study of identical twins. TCRdb fed the 5' RACE reads into MiXCR, producing one record per CDR3 protein. This table has around 670,000 distinct CDR3 sequences, 6% to 6.5% appearing once. Source material: naive T cells sorted from blood. These receptor sequences come from a man aged 18 to 30 in good health. Each CDR3 is given without its conserved first and last residue. D genes are given only for firm matches.

cdr3_aa	d_call	v_call	j_call
ASSFVAGNRVDEQF	TRBD2	TRBV5-1	TRBJ2-1
ASRGTQFPYGYT	NA	TRBV2	TRBJ1-2
ASSLELTNEKLF	NA	TRBV5-1	TRBJ1-4
ASSPTDRVTQY	TRBD1	TRBV18	TRBJ2-5
ASSFFGGDEQF	NA	TRBV5-1	TRBJ2-1
ASSQVGARGTEAF	NA	TRBV4-1	TRBJ1-1
SGSTTGTDTQY	NA	TRBV20-1	TRBJ2-3
ASSRGDYAGEQY	TRBD2	TRBV6-1	TRBJ2-7
ASSRGPGWQH	NA	TRBV19	TRBJ1-5
SASVVARGDEQY	NA	TRBV20-1	TRBJ2-7
ASKPGPGVNEQF	NA	TRBV6-1	TRBJ2-1
ASTQQEPSGANVLT	NA	TRBV28	TRBJ2-6
ASSPPGGVPTDTQY	NA	TRBV7-9	TRBJ2-3
STSGSGYNEQF	TRBD2	TRBV29-1	TRBJ2-1
ASSNGTLGQY	NA	TRBV6-5	TRBJ2-7
ASSQPRLAGGPVQY	NA	TRBV21-1	TRBJ2-7
AISEYAESNQPQH	NA	TRBV10-3	TRBJ1-5
ASSSLTLAKNIQY	NA	TRBV11-2	TRBJ2-4
ASSSVAGGQETQY	TRBD2	TRBV7-2	TRBJ2-5
ASSQEQTATYGYT	NA	TRBV4-1	TRBJ1-2
ASSSWTSGLQETQY	TRBD2	TRBV27	TRBJ2-5
ASSLGGGNHEQY	NA	TRBV7-7	TRBJ2-7
ASNYRGRSGELF	TRBD1	TRBV12-3/TRBV12-4	TRBJ2-2
ASSQDPTGDSPLH	NA	TRBV4-3	TRBJ1-6
ASTRAGAADTQY	TRBD2	TRBV2	TRBJ2-3
ASSRGLAGVDGRNEQF	TRBD2	TRBV11-2	TRBJ2-1
SARPGIGYEQY	NA	TRBV20-1	TRBJ2-7
AIRTGPFGEAF	TRBD1	TRBV6-6	TRBJ1-1
SSSRGTGGAGANVLT	TRBD1	TRBV7-9	TRBJ2-6
ASSPQVQRWNTEAF	NA	TRBV27	TRBJ1-1
ASSLGNRRQF	NA	TRBV5-6	TRBJ2-1
ASSLARTGLGNEQF	NA	TRBV5-1	TRBJ2-1
SVEREGETQY	TRBD2	TRBV29-1	TRBJ2-5
ASRTKGSGPPYEQY	TRBD2	TRBV5-8	TRBJ2-7
ASSFEAGLASYEQY	NA	TRBV28	TRBJ2-7
ASSRTKSQWADNEKLF	NA	TRBV18	TRBJ1-4
SARDTTSGPYNEQF	TRBD2	TRBV20-1	TRBJ2-1
ASSPPRERPEKLF	NA	TRBV12-3/TRBV12-4	TRBJ1-4
ASRGKRGLGETQY	TRBD2	TRBV6-1	TRBJ2-5
ASSNGRPNTGELF	TRBD2	TRBV6-1	TRBJ2-2
ATSDDPLYGYT	NA	TRBV24-1	TRBJ1-2
ASSLSSGGDTQY	NA	TRBV5-5	TRBJ2-3
ASGFLADTGELF	NA	TRBV27	TRBJ2-2
ASSLAGVVGNEQF	TRBD2	TRBV3-1	TRBJ2-1
ASSWGREETQY	NA	TRBV7-9	TRBJ2-5
SARVPLLAGVAYNEQF	TRBD2	TRBV20-1	TRBJ2-1
ASSQGPLAGGEQF	TRBD2	TRBV3-1	TRBJ2-1
ATSDGGLSYNEQF	NA	TRBV24-1	TRBJ2-1
ASSLSGRESHEQY	TRBD2	TRBV28	TRBJ2-7
ASSRAGTSGHEETQY	TRBD2	TRBV5-1	TRBJ2-5
SARDLVDPQETQY	NA	TRBV20-1	TRBJ2-5
ASSQVSGHNEQF	NA	TRBV14	TRBJ2-1